The clone carrying this TCR beta chain was counted a few times. Its cognate antigen is unknown. The data belong to a study of beta chain features in type 1 diabetes. Findings of the study overall: cDNA-based sequencing might over-represent cells highly expressing TCR. In all four CD4+ subsets, TCRB CDR3 length was significantly, moderately reduced in type 1 diabetes.

As every portion of the isolated RNA was reverse transcribed, the sequencing read expressed TCRB transcripts. The data were produced by immunoSEQ multiplex PCR, yet TCRdb's version contains in-frame clones alone and is incomplete. Among about 230,000 clones, more than 15% were seen once, and the ten largest hold about 0.078%. This clonotype originated in a man aged 25-45 years with type 1 diabetes. Sequenced input: naive CD4+ T cells from blood.

This CDR3 reads CASSSQGGQETQYF. The CDR3 DNA reads TGCGCCAGCAGCTCCCAGGGTGGCCAAGAGACCCAGTACTTC. The rearrangement uses TRBV5-1 and TRBJ2-5, with D perhaps matching TRBD1 (5 bases). Per the germline V gene, CDR1 is SGHRS and CDR2 is YFSETQ. The CDR3 covers 14 residues. V shed 3 bases and J shed 1 base, with 10 bases lying between them.